The present TCR beta chain was sequenced within a study of blood T cell repertoires in COVID-19. Study-wide context: COVID-19 samples from acute and convalescent phases originated in the United States, Italy and Spain. Sources were T cells, B-cell-depleted T cells, or PBMCs; the material itself was cDNA or gDNA.

The count of this clone is one. In the original processing: For nucleated cells, counts were estimated from reference gene primer amplification. Profiling relied on immunoSEQ multiplex PCR, and the TCRdb table lists in-frame clones only, not all of them. That table gives V, J and clone size, and the DNA gave D and trimming. The sample includes fewer than 200,000 clones, about 89% seen only once; the top ten take about 2.1%. V shed 4 bases, J shed 3 bases, and the junction held 10 bases outside the gene matches. Germline assignment: CDR1 SGHRS and CDR2 YFSETQ. The CDR3 extends over 15 amino acids. The chain joins TRBV5-1 to TRBJ2-7; 7 nucleotides align to TRBD1. Sequencing was performed on peripheral blood. This receptor was obtained from a man aged 18 to 29 who had recovered from COVID-19. CDR3 DNA sequence: TGCGCCAGCAGCCTAATACAGGGGAATAGCTACGAGCAGTACTTC. Amino acids: CASSLIQGNSYEQYF.